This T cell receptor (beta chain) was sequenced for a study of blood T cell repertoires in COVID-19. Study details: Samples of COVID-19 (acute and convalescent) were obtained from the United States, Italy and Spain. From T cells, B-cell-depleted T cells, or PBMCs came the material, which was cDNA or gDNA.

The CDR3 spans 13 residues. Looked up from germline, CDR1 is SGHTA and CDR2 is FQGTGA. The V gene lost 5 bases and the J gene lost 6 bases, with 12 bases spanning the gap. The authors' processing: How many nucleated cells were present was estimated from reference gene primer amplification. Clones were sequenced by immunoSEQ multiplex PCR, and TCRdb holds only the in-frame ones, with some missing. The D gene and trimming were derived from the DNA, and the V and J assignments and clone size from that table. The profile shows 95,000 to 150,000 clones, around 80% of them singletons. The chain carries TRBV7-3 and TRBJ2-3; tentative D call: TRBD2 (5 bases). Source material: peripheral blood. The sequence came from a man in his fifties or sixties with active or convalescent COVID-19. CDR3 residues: CASSVVTGDTQYF. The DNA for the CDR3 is TGTGCCAGCAGCGTCGTAACGGGGGATACGCAGTATTTT. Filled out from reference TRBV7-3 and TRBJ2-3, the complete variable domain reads GAGVSQTPSNKVTEKGKYVELRCDPISGHTALYWYRQSLGQGPEFLIYFQGTGAADDSGLPNDRFFAVRPEGSVSTLKIQRTERGDSAVYLCASSVVTGDTQYFGPGTRLTVL.